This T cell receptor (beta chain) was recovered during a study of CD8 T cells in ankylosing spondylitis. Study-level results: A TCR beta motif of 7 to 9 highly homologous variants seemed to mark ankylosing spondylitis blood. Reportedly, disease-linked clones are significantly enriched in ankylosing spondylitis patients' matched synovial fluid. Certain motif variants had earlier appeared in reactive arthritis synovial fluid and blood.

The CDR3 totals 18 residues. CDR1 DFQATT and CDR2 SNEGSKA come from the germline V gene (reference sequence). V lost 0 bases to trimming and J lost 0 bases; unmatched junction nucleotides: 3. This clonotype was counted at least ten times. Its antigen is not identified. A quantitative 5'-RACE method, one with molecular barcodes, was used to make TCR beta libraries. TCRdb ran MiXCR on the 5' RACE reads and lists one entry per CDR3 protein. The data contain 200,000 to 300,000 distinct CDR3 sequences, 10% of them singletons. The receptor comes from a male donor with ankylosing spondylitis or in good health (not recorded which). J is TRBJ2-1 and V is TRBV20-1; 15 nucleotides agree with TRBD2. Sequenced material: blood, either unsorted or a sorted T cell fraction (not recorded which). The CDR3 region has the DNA TGCAGTGCTAGAGAGGGACTAGCGGGGGGCGGCTCCTACAATGAGCAGTTCTTC. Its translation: CSAREGLAGGGSYNEQFF.